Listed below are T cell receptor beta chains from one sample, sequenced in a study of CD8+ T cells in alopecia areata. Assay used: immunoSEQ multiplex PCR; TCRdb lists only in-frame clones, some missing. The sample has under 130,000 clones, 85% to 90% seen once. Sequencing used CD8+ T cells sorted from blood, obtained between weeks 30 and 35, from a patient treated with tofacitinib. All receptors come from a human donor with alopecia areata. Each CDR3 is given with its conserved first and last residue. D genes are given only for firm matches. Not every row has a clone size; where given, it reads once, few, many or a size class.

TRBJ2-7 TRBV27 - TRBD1 CASSLAGGTYEQYF TGTGCCAGCAGTTTAGCAGGGGGCACATACGAGCAGTACTTC
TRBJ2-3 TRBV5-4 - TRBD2 CASSGVSGGDTQYF TGTGCCAGCAGCGGCGTGAGCGGGGGGGATACGCAGTATTTT
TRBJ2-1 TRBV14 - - CASSMRTGRDEQFF TGTGCCAGCAGCATGCGGACAGGGAGGGATGAGCAGTTCTTC
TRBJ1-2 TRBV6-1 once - CATSRGPGYTF TGTGCCACCTCCCGGGGCCCTGGCTACACCTTC
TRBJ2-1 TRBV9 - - CASSAGGNEQFF TGTGCCAGCAGCGCGGGCGGAAATGAGCAGTTCTTC
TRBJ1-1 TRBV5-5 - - CASSLWGANTEAFF TGTGCCAGCAGCTTGTGGGGCGCGAACACTGAAGCTTTCTTT
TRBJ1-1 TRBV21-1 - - CASSRKLDRVGTEAFF TGTGCCAGCAGCCGTAAATTGGACAGGGTTGGCACTGAAGCTTTCTTT
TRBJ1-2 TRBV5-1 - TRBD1 CASSYGETGGGGYYGYTF TGCGCCAGCAGCTACGGCGAGACAGGGGGCGGTGGGTACTATGGCTACACCTTC
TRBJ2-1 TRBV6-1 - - CASRQDSYNEQFF TGTGCCAGTAGACAGGACTCCTACAATGAGCAGTTCTTC
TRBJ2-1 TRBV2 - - CASSDFHTGGNEQFF TGTGCCAGCAGTGACTTTCATACCGGGGGCAATGAGCAGTTCTTC
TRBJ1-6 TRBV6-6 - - CASSPGPYNSPLHF TGTGCCAGCAGCCCTGGTCCTTATAATTCACCCCTCCACTTT
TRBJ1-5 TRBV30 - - CAWGEVEPQHF TGTGCCTGGGGGGAGGTGGAGCCCCAGCATTTT
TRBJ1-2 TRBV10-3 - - CAISESGRVRWGYTF TGTGCCATCAGTGAGTCTGGCAGGGTGCGCTGGGGCTACACCTTC
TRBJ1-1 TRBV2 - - CASSPVMNTEAFF TGTGCCAGCAGTCCCGTCATGAACACTGAAGCTTTCTTT
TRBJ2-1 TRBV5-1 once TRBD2 CASSLGRDSYNEQFF TGCGCCAGCAGCTTAGGGAGGGATTCCTACAATGAGCAGTTCTTC
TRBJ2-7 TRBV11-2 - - CASSLDAWGQGNEQYF TGTGCCAGCAGCTTAGACGCTTGGGGGCAGGGGAACGAGCAGTACTTC
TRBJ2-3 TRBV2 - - CAGGAGNTDTQYF TGTGCCGGTGGAGCGGGCAACACAGATACGCAGTATTTT
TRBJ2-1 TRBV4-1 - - CASSQFSNEQFF TGCGCCAGCAGCCAATTTTCAAATGAGCAGTTCTTC
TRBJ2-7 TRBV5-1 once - CATCVGPQTAYEQYF TGCGCCACCTGCGTAGGACCACAGACGGCCTACGAGCAGTACTTC
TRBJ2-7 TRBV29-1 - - CSVGFGVYEQYF TGCAGCGTTGGCTTCGGGGTGTACGAGCAGTACTTC
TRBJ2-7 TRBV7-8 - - CASSNSIALGPWYEQYF TGTGCCAGCAGCAACAGCATAGCGTTAGGACCTTGGTACGAGCAGTACTTC
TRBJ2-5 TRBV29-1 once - CSGQPLYQETQYF TGCAGCGGACAGCCCCTGTACCAAGAGACCCAGTACTTC
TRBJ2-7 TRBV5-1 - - CASSFNSTHEQYF TGCGCCAGCAGCTTCAACAGTACCCACGAGCAGTACTTC
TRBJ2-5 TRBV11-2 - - CASSLVGTQYF TGTGCCAGCAGCTTAGTGGGGACCCAGTACTTC
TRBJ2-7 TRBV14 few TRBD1 CASSPRQGYYEQYF TGTGCCAGCAGCCCCCGACAGGGTTACTACGAGCAGTACTTC
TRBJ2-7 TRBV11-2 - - CASSFGRSYEQYF TGTGCCAGCAGCTTTGGCAGATCCTACGAGCAGTACTTC
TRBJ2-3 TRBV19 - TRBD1 CASSLGQGTDTQYF TGTGCCAGTAGTTTGGGACAGGGGACAGATACGCAGTATTTT
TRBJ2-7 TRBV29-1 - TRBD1 CSVDTGQGYEQYF TGCAGCGTTGATACGGGACAGGGTTACGAGCAGTACTTC
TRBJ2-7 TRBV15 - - CATAPFEGDYEQYF TGTGCCACCGCGCCGTTTGAGGGTGACTACGAGCAGTACTTC
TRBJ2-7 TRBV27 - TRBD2 CASSQEREGNEQYF TGTGCCAGCAGTCAGGAGCGGGAGGGCAACGAGCAGTACTTC
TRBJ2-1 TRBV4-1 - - CASSQDRVAVNEQFF TGCGCCAGCAGCCAAGATAGAGTAGCGGTCAATGAGCAGTTCTTC
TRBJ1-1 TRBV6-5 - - CASSYDEGVNTEAFF TGTGCCAGCAGTTATGACGAGGGAGTGAACACTGAAGCTTTCTTT
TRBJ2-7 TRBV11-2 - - CASSLEGAPSYEQYF TGTGCCAGCAGCTTAGAGGGGGCCCCATCCTACGAGCAGTACTTC
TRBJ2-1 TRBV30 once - CAWWGGSSYNEQFF TGTGCCTGGTGGGGTGGTAGTTCCTACAATGAGCAGTTCTTC
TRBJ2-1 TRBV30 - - CAWSGGDPSYNEQFF TGTGCCTGGAGTGGAGGGGATCCCTCCTACAATGAGCAGTTCTTC
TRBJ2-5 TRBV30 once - CAWSVGQLGDRETQYF TGTGCCTGGAGTGTAGGACAGCTTGGAGATCGGGAGACCCAGTACTTC
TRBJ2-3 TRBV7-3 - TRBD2 CASSLTPGLETDTQYF TGTGCCAGCAGCTTAACGCCTGGACTAGAGACAGATACGCAGTATTTT
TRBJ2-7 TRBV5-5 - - CASTVTEDLSYEQYF TGTGCCAGCACGGTAACGGAGGACCTTTCCTACGAGCAGTACTTC
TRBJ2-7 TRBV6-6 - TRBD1 CASSYGQGETYEQYF TGTGCCAGCAGTTACGGGCAGGGGGAAACCTACGAGCAGTACTTC
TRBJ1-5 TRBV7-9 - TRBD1 CASSLLTGDSNQPQHF TGTGCCAGCAGCCTATTAACAGGGGATAGCAATCAGCCCCAGCATTTT
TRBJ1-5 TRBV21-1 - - CASSKAPRSGSERQPQHF TGTGCCAGCAGCAAAGCCCCCAGGTCGGGGAGTGAAAGACAGCCCCAGCATTTT
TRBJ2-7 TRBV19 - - CASSTTYEQYF TGTGCCAGCTCGACGACCTACGAGCAGTACTTC
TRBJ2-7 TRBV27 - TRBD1 CASSGTGLYEQYF TGTGCCAGCAGTGGGACAGGACTCTACGAGCAGTACTTC
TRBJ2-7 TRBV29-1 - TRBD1 CSVEEGDRGLEQYF TGCAGCGTTGAAGAGGGTGACAGGGGGCTCGAGCAGTACTTC
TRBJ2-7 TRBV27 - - CASSPRSPSSYEQYF TGTGCCAGCAGTCCCCGTAGTCCCAGCTCCTACGAGCAGTACTTC
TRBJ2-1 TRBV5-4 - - CASSPPNKGNEQFF TGTGCCAGCAGCCCCCCGAATAAAGGGAATGAGCAGTTCTTC
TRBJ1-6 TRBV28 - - CASSLPGANSPLHF TGTGCCAGCAGTTTGCCGGGGGCTAATTCACCCCTCCACTTT
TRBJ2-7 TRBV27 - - CASSFRSSYEQYF TGTGCCAGCAGTTTTCGGTCCTCCTACGAGCAGTACTTC